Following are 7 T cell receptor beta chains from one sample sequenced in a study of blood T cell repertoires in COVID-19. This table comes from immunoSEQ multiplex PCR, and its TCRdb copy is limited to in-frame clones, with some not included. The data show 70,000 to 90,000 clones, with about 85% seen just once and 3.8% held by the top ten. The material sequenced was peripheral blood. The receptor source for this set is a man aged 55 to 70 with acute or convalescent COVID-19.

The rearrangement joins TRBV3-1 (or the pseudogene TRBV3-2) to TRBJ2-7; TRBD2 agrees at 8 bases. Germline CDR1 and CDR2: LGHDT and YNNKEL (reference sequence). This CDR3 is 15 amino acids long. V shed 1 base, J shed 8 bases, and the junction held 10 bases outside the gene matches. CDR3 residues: CASSQVPGGTHKQYF. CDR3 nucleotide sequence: TGTGCCAGCAGCCAAGTTCCGGGGGGGACCCATAAGCAGTACTTC.

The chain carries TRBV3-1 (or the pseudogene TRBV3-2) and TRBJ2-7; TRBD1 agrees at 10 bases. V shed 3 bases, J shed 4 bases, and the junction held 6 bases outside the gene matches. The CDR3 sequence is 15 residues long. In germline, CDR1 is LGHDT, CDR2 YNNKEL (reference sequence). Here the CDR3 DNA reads TGTGCCAGCAGCCAGACGCCGGGACAGGGGTACGAGCAGTACTTC. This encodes CASSQTPGQGYEQYF.

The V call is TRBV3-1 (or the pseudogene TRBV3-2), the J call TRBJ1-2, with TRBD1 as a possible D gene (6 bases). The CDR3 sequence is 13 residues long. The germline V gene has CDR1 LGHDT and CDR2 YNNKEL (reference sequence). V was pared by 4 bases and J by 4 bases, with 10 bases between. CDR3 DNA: TGTGCCAGCAGCCCGGACAGCCTCTATGGCTACACCTTC. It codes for CASSPDSLYGYTF.

In DNA, the CDR3 is TGTGCCAGCAGTTACGTTTCGGGAAGTAATTCACCCCTCCACTTT. It codes for CASSYVSGSNSPLHF. The rearrangement joins TRBV6-5 to TRBJ1-6; no reliable D call. V lost 2 bases, J lost 6 bases, and 11 bases lay in between. The CDR3 length is 15 residues. Germline CDR1 reads MNHEY; CDR2 reads SVGAGI.

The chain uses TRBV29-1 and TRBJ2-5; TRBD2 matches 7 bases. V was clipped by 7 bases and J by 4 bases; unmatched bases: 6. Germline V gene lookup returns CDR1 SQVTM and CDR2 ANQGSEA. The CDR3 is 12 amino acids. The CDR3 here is CSGIGEGETQYF. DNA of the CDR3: TGCAGCGGCATAGGGGAGGGAGAGACCCAGTACTTC.

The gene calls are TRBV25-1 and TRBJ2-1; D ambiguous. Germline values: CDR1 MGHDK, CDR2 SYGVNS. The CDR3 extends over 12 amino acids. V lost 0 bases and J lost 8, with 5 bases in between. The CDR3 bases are TGTGCCAGCAGTGAATACGTCTATGAGCAGTTCTTC. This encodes CASSEYVYEQFF. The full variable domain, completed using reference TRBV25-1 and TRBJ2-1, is EADIYQTPRYLVIGTGKKITLECSQTMGHDKMYWYQQDPGMELHLIHYSYGVNSTEKGDLSSESTVSRIRTEHFPLTLESARPSHTSQYLCASSEYVYEQFFGPGTRLTVL.

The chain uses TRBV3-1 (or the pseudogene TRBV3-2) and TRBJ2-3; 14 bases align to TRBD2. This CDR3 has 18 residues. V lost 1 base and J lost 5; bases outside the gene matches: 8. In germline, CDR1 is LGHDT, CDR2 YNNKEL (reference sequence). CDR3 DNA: TGTGCCAGCAGCCAAGTCGGGACTAGCGGGGGTCGGGTAGATACGCAGTATTTT. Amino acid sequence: CASSQVGTSGGRVDTQYF.